A single sample gave rise to the 9 T cell receptor beta chains below, sequenced in a study of shared clonotypes between healthy human individuals. This table comes from immunoSEQ multiplex PCR, and its TCRdb copy is limited to in-frame clones, with some not included. Altogether over a million clones are present, roughly 96% being singletons, with the ten largest covering over 1%. Sequencing was done on a sample of naive CD4+ T cells sorted from blood. Specified subset: CD45RA+ positively selected. These receptors were collected from a man between 25 and 39 years old in good health.

The chain has TRBV10-1 and TRBJ2-2, with no clear D. This CDR3 has 14 residues. Trimming stripped 5 bases from V and 1 base from J, with 8 bases between. Germline loops: CDR1 WNHNN, CDR2 SYGVQD (reference sequence). The CDR3 nucleotides are TGCGCCAGCAGTCCTCAGGTGAACACCGGGGAGCTGTTTTTT. It specifies CASSPQVNTGELFF.

This chain links TRBV5-1 with TRBJ2-2; 7 nucleotides agree with TRBD1. This CDR3 spans 18 amino acids. V lost 0 bases, J lost 6 bases, and 14 bases stayed unmatched. Germline values: CDR1 SGHRS, CDR2 YFSETQ. The CDR3 DNA sequence: TGCGCCAGCAGCTTGGCCGACAGGGAAAGTATTAGTTCCGGGGAGCTGTTTTTT. Translated: CASSLADRESISSGELFF.

This clone appeared once. This chain joins TRBV6-5 and TRBJ2-3, with D possibly being TRBD1 (6 bases). The CDR3 sequence is 14 residues long. Germline V lookup: CDR1 MNHEY, CDR2 SVGAGI. Trimming removed 0 bases from V and 5 bases from J, with 9 bases in between. The CDR3, as DNA: TGTGCCAGCAGTTACTCCTCGACAGGAGATACGCAGTATTTT. Protein product: CASSYSSTGDTQYF.

This clone has only one observation. The sample carries other DNA sequences with the same CDR3. The V call is TRBV7-8, the J call TRBJ1-1, with unresolved D. The V gene lost 3 bases and the J gene lost 5 bases, with 4 bases spanning the gap. In germline, CDR1 is SGHVS, CDR2 FQNEAQ. The CDR3 has 11 residues. The CDR3: CASSLVTEAFF. Written as DNA, the CDR3 is TGTGCCAGCAGCTTGGTAACTGAAGCTTTCTTT.

The chain joins TRBV5-1 to TRBJ2-3, with a weak D call TRBD2 (5 bases). Germline CDR1 SGHRS, CDR2 YFSETQ. The CDR3 loop spans 14 amino acids. The ends were cut back, 7 bases at V and 2 bases at J, with 14 bases in the middle. This CDR3 is CASGTPRATDTQYF. Written as DNA, the CDR3 is TGCGCCAGCGGAACCCCGCGGGCCACAGATACGCAGTATTTT.

The V call is TRBV19, the J call TRBJ1-2; unclear D gene. Germline CDR1 is LNHDA and CDR2 is SQIVND (reference sequence). This CDR3 is built from 15 residues. Trimming left V 2 bases short and J 5 bases short, with 15 bases between. The CDR3 spells CASSIRTSPGYGYTF. The CDR3 DNA reads as TGTGCCAGTAGTATAAGGACCAGCCCGGGTTATGGCTACACCTTC.

The gene calls are TRBV6-4 and TRBJ1-1; a weak D match, TRBD1 (5 bases). The CDR3 runs 13 residues. With 5 bases removed from V and 3 bases from J, the gap between germline ends came to 10 bases. The germline V gene encodes CDR1 MRHNA and CDR2 SNTAGT. The CDR3 sequence: CASSRGLDTEAFF. DNA for the CDR3: TGTGCCAGCAGTCGGGGCCTGGACACTGAAGCTTTCTTT.

The rearrangement uses TRBV6-4 and TRBJ2-1; no clear D. CDR3 length: 14 amino acids. V gave up 0 bases and J gave up 15 bases, with 18 bases separating them. The germline gives CDR1 MRHNA, CDR2 SNTAGT. CDR3 amino acids: CASSDSLVGAPTFF. The CDR3 coding sequence is TGTGCCAGCAGTGACTCCCTGGTGGGCGCCCCCACGTTCTTC.

The chain joins TRBV2 to TRBJ1-1; D ambiguous. V dropped 4 bases and J dropped 6 bases, with 12 bases sitting between them. From germline, CDR1 is SNHLY and CDR2 FYNNEI. CDR3 length: 13 amino acids. CDR3 DNA: TGTGCCAGCAGTGCGGATCGGATACCTGAAGCTTTCTTT. Translated: CASSADRIPEAFF.